These 9 T cell receptor beta chains were all obtained from the same sample, sequenced in a study of regulatory T cells in long-lasting Graves disease. Combining iRepertoire HTBI primers with Arm-PCR of CDR3 regions, the authors built TCR beta libraries. MiXCR, applied by TCRdb to the multiplex PCR reads, yields one record per CDR3 protein. The sample holds around 450,000 distinct CDR3 sequences, roughly 15% seen once. The time point: newly diagnosed GD, antithyroid drugs for less than 3 months. The TCR library used RNA extracted from PBMCs. These data were also filed under a second study, of T cells in Graves' hyperthyroidism and ophthalmopathy.

Sequenced here: peripheral blood mononuclear cells (PBMCs), sampled at new diagnosis, from a patient treated with antithyroid drugs. The receptor set was obtained from a woman between 35 and 50 years old with Graves disease.

Remarks on this clonotype: A much larger clonotype is one base distant, so this may be a read error. The chain joins TRBV28 to TRBJ1-2; TRBD1 aligns across 7 bases. In germline, CDR1 is MDHEN, CDR2 SYDVKM. This CDR3 has 14 residues. The DNA for the CDR3 is TGTGCCAGCAGTCTAGATGGGACAGAGAGTGGCCACACCTTC. It codes for CASSLDGTESGHTF.

Ten or more counts support this clonotype. J is TRBJ2-2 and V is TRBV9; D not resolved. The CDR3 has 12 residues. Trimming left V 6 bases short and J 6 bases short, with 9 bases between. From germline, CDR1 is SGDLS and CDR2 YYNGEE. CDR3: CASNVGSGELFF. As DNA, the CDR3 is TGTGCCAGCAACGTTGGGTCCGGGGAGCTGTTTTTT.

This clonotype has more than one count but fewer than ten. The chain combines TRBV5-1 with TRBJ2-3; the match to TRBD2 covers 11 bases. The CDR3 has 15 amino acids. With V trimmed by 1 base and J by 6 bases, 4 bases remained unmatched. In germline, CDR1 is SGHRS, CDR2 YFSETQ. The CDR3 is CASSLISGRADTQYF. In DNA, the CDR3 is TGCGCCAGCAGCTTGATTAGCGGGAGGGCGGATACGCAGTATTTT.

Remarks on this clonotype: A single base is all that separates this from a far larger clone, so a read error is likely. This chain connects TRBV11-2 to TRBJ2-7; 8 bases fit TRBD2. CDR3 length: 17 amino acids. V was pared by 4 bases and J by 7 bases, with 18 bases of the junction left unmatched. Germline CDR1 is SGHAT and CDR2 is FQNNGV. CDR3: CASSSSSWGTRHNEQYF. In DNA form, the CDR3 reads TGTGCCAGCAGCTCGAGCTCTTGGGGGACTAGACACAATGAGCAGTACTTC.

Concerning this clonotype itself: Its ends do not fully match the called genes, so a read error is possible. The J gene is TRBJ2-3, the V gene TRBV11-2; the match to TRBD2 covers 8 bases. Per germline, CDR1 SGHAT and CDR2 FQNNGV. The CDR3 totals 17 residues. The CDR3, as DNA: TGCGCCAGCAGCCAAGATCCCAGCGGGAGAGGCACAGATACGCAGTATTTT. Amino acids: CASSQDPSGRGTDTQYF. Using reference TRBV11-2 and TRBJ2-3 for the parts outside the CDR3, the full variable domain is EAGVAQSPRYKIIEKRQSVAFWCNPISGHATLYWYQQILGQGPKLLIQFQNNGVVDDSQLPKDRFSAERLKGVDSTLKIQPAKLEDSAVYLCASSQDPSGRGTDTQYFGPGTRLTVL.

Details on this clonotype: A much larger clone differs from this one at a single base, so this may be a read error. The genes are TRBV11-1 and TRBJ2-1; 8 nucleotides match TRBD2. CDR1 SGHAT and CDR2 FQDESV come from the germline V gene (reference sequence). The CDR3 runs to 20 residues. The junction had 22 bases not matched to a gene; V was cut back by 0 bases and J by 9 bases. The CDR3 DNA is TGTGCCAGCAGCTTAGCCGGGTCTGAGGTCAGGGGAGCACTAGCGGTTGAGCAGTTCTTC. Its translation is CASSLAGSEVRGALAVEQFF. The full variable domain, in which reference TRBV11-1 and TRBJ2-1 provide the parts outside the CDR3, is EAEVAQSPRYKITEKSQAVAFWCDPISGHATLYWYRQILGQGPELLVQFQDESVVDDSQLPKDRFSAERLKGVDSTLKIQPAELGDSAMYLCASSLAGSEVRGALAVEQFFGPGTRLTVL.

The chain uses TRBV30 and TRBJ2-7; no definite D call. Trimming took 0 bases from V and 0 from J, leaving 12 bases between them. Germline values: CDR1 GTSNPN, CDR2 SVGIG (reference sequence). The CDR3 loop spans 15 amino acids. CDR3 amino acids: CAWSVDTLSSYEQYF. CDR3 in DNA: TGTGCCTGGAGTGTCGACACCTTAAGCTCCTACGAGCAGTACTTC.

The V and J genes are TRBV6-1 and TRBJ2-7; 12 bases match TRBD2. The V gene's germline CDR1 is MNHNS and CDR2 SASEGT. V trimming: 0 bases; J trimming: 6 bases; junction bases outside the gene matches: 6. This CDR3 has 16 amino acids. The chain's CDR3 is CASSEALLAGGGEQYF. For the CDR3, the DNA is TGTGCCAGCAGTGAAGCTCTACTAGCGGGAGGTGGCGAGCAGTACTTC.

Many counts were recorded for this clonotype. The J gene is TRBJ1-2, the V gene TRBV7-9; possibly TRBD1 for D (5 bases). The ends were cut back, 5 bases at V and 13 bases at J, with 14 bases in the middle. The CDR3 loop spans 11 amino acids. Germline-derived CDR1 and CDR2 are SEHNR and FQNEAQ (reference sequence). Here the CDR3 DNA reads TGTGCCAGCAGCCAGACAGCTGAGACCACCTTC. Its translation: CASSQTAETTF.